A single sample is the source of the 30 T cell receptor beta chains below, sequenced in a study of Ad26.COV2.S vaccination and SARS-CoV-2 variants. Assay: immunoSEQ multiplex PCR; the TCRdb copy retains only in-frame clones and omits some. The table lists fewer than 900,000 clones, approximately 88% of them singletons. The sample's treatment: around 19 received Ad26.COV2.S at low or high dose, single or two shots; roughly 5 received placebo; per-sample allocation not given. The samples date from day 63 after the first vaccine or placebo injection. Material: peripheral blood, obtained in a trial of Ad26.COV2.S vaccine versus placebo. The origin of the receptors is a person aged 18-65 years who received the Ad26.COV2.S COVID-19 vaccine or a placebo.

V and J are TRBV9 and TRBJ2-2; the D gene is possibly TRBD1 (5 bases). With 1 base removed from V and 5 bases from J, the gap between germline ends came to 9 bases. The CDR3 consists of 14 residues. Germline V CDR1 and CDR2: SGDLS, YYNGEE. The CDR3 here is CASSVRGRTGELFF. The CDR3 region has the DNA TGTGCCAGCAGCGTAAGGGGCCGGACCGGGGAGCTGTTTTTT.

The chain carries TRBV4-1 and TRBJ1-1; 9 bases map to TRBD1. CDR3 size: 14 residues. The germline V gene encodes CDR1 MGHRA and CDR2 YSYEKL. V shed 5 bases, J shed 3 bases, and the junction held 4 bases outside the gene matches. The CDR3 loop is CASSNRGPDTEAFF. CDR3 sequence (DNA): TGCGCCAGCAGCAACAGGGGGCCGGACACTGAAGCTTTCTTT.

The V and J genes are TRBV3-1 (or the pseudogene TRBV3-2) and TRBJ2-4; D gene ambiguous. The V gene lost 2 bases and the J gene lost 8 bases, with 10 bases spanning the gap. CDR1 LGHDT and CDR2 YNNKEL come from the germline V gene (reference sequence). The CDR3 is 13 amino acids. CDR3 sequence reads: CASSQKERDIQYF. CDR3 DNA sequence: TGTGCCAGCAGCCAAAAAGAGCGAGACATTCAGTACTTC.

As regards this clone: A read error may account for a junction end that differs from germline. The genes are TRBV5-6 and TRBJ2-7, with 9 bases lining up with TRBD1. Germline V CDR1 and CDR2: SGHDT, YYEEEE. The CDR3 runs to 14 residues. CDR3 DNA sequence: TGTGCCAGCAGGACCGGGACAGGGCCCTACGGGCAGTACTTC. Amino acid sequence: CASRTGTGPYGQYF.

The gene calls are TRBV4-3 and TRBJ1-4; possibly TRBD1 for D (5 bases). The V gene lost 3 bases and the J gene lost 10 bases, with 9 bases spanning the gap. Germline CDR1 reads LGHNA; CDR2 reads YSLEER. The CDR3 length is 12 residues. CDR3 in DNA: TGCGCCAGCAGCCACCAGGGAGGAAAACTGTTTTTT. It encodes CASSHQGGKLFF.

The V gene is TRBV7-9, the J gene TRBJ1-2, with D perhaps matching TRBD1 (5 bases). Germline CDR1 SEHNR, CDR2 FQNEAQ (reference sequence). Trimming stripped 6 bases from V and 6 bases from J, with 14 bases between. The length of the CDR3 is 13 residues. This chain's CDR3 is CASRNGGFDGYTF. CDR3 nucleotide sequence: TGTGCCAGCAGGAATGGGGGGTTCGATGGCTACACCTTC.

The CDR3 sequence is CASSARRQGDNEQFF. The CDR3 nucleotides are TGTGCCAGCAGCGCCCGGAGGCAGGGGGACAATGAGCAGTTCTTC. The rearrangement uses TRBV21-1 and TRBJ2-1; the listed D gene, TRBD1, was not tested against the DNA. TRBV21-1 constitutes a pseudogene. This CDR3 spans 15 amino acids.

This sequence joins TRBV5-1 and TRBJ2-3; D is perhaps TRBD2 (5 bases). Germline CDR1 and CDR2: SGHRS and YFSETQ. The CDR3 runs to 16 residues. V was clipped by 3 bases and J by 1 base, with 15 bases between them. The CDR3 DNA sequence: TGCGCCAGCAGCTCCCCCCTAGTGAGGGGCACAGATACGCAGTATTTT. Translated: CASSSPLVRGTDTQYF.

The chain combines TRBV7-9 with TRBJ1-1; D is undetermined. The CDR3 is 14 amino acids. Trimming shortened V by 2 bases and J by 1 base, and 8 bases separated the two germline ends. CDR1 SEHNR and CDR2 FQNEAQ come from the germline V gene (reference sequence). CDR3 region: CASSLNPQNTEAFF. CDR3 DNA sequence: TGTGCCAGCAGCTTAAACCCCCAGAACACTGAAGCTTTCTTT.

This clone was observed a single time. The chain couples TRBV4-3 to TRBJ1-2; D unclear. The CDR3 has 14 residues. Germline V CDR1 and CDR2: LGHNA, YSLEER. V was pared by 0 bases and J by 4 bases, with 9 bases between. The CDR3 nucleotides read TGCGCCAGCAGCCAAGAGGGCGGATTCTATGGCTACACCTTC. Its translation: CASSQEGGFYGYTF.

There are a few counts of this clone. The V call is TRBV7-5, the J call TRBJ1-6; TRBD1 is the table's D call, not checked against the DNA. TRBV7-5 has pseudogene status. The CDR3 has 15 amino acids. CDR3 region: CARSLCRDISSPLHF. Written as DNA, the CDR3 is TGTGCCAGAAGCTTGTGCAGGGACATTAGTTCACCCCTCCACTTT.

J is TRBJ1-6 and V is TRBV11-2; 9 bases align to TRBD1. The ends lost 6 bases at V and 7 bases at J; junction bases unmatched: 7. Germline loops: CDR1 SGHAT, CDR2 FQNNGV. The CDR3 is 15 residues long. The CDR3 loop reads CASRNLGTGNSPLHF. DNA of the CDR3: TGTGCCAGCAGGAACTTAGGGACAGGGAATTCACCCCTCCACTTT.

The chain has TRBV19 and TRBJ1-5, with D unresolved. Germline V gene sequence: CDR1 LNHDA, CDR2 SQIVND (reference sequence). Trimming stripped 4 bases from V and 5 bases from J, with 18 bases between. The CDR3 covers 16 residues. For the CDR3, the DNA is TGTGCCAGTAGTACGCGGGTCAGCGTAGCTTATCAGCCCCAGCATTTT. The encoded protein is CASSTRVSVAYQPQHF. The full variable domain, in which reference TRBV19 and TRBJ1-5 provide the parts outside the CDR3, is DGGITQSPKYLFRKEGQNVTLSCEQNLNHDAMYWYRQDPGQGLRLIYYSQIVNDFQKGDIAEGYSVSREKKESFPLTVTSAQKNPTAFYLCASSTRVSVAYQPQHFGDGTRLSIL.

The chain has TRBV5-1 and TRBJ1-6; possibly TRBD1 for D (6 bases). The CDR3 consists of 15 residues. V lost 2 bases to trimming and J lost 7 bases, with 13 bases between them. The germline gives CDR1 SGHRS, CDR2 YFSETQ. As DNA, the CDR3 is TGCGCCAGCAGCTTCACAGGGTTAGGCAATTCACCCCTCCACTTT. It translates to CASSFTGLGNSPLHF.

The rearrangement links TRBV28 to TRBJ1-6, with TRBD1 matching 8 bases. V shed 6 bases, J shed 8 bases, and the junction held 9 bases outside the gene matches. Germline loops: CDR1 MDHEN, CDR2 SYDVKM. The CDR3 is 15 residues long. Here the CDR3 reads CASRSGGAGDSPLHF. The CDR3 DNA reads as TGTGCCAGCAGGTCAGGGGGCGCGGGGGATTCACCCCTCCACTTT.

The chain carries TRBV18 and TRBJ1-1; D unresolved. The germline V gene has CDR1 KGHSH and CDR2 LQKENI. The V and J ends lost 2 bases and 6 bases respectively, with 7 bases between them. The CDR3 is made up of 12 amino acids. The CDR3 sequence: CASSPVPAEAFF. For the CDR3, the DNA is TGTGCCAGCTCACCAGTACCAGCTGAAGCTTTCTTT.

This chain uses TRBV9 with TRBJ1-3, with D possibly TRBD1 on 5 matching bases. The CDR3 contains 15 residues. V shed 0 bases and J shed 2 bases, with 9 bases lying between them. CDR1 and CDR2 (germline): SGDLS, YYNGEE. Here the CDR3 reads CASSVAPGAGNTIYF. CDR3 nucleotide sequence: TGTGCCAGCAGCGTAGCGCCGGGGGCTGGAAACACCATATATTTT.

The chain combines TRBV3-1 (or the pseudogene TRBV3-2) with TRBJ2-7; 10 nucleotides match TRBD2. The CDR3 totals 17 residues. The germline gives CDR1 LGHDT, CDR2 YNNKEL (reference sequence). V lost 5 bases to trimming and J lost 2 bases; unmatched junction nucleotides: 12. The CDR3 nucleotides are TGTGCCAGCAGCAAAACTTTGTTAGCGGGGGGAGCCTACGAGCAGTACTTC. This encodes CASSKTLLAGGAYEQYF.

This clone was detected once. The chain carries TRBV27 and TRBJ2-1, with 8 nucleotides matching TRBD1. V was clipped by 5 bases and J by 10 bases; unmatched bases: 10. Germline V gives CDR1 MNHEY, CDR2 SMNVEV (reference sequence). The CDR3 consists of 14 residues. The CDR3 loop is CASSPRNGDREQFF. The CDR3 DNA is TGTGCCAGCAGTCCGCGAAACGGGGACAGGGAGCAGTTCTTC.

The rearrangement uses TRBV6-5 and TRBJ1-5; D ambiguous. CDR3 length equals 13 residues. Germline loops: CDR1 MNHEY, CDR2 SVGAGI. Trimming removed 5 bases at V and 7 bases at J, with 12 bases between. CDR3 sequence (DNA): TGTGCCAGCAGTCCGGCCAAGCGGCAGCCCCAGCATTTT. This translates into CASSPAKRQPQHF.

CDR3 DNA sequence: TGTGCCAGCAGACGGGACTCGAACACTGAAGCTTTCTTT. Encoded protein: CASRRDSNTEAFF. The chain couples TRBV2 to TRBJ1-1; D is perhaps TRBD1 (5 bases). The V and J ends lost 6 bases and 1 base respectively, with 9 bases between them. Germline V CDR1 and CDR2: SNHLY, FYNNEI. CDR3 size: 13 residues.

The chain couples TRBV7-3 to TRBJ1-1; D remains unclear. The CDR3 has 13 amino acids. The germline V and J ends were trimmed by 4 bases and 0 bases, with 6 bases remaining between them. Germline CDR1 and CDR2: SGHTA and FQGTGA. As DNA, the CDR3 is TGTGCCAGCAGCTCTAATATGAACACTGAAGCTTTCTTT. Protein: CASSSNMNTEAFF.

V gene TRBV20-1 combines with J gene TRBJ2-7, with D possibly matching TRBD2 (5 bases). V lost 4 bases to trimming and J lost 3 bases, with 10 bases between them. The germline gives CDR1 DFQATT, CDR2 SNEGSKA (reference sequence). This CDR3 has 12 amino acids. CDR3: CSANERFYEQYF. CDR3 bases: TGCAGTGCTAATGAGCGGTTCTACGAGCAGTACTTC.

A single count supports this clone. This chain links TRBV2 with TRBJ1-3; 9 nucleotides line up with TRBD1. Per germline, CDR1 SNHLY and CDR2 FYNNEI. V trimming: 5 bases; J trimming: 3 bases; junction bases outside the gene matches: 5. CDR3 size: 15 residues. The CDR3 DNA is TGTGCCAGCAGTTCCGACAGGGGGTATGGAAACACCATATATTTT. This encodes CASSSDRGYGNTIYF.

This chain's CDR3 is CAISERQGYYEQYF. In DNA form, the CDR3 reads TGTGCCATCAGTGAGAGACAGGGGTACTACGAGCAGTACTTC. V is TRBV10-3 and J is TRBJ2-7, with 8 bases identical to TRBD1. With 2 bases clipped from V and 3 bases from J, the junction kept 3 bases outside the gene matches. Germline V gene sequence: CDR1 ENHRY, CDR2 SYGVKD. The CDR3 extends over 14 amino acids.

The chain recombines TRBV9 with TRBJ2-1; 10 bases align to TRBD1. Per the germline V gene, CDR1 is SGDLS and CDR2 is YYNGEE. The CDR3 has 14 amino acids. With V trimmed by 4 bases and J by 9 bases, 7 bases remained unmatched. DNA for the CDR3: TGTGCCAGCAGCCCACGACAGGGGGCTAGTGAGCAGTTCTTC. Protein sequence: CASSPRQGASEQFF.

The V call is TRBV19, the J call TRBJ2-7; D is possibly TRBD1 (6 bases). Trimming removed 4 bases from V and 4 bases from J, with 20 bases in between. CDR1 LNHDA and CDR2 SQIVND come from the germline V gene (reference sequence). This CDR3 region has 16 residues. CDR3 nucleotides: TGTGCCAGTAGTAAGTTGTTCTTGGGGGCTAAATACGAGCAGTACTTC. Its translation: CASSKLFLGAKYEQYF. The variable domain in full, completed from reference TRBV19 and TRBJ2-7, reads DGGITQSPKYLFRKEGQNVTLSCEQNLNHDAMYWYRQDPGQGLRLIYYSQIVNDFQKGDIAEGYSVSREKKESFPLTVTSAQKNPTAFYLCASSKLFLGAKYEQYFGPGTRLTVT.

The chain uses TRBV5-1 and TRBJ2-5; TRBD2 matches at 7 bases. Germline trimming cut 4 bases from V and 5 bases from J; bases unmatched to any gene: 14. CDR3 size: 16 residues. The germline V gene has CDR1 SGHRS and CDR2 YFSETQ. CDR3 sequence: CASSGRGDPQRETQYF. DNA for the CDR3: TGCGCCAGCAGCGGTCGGGGGGACCCGCAGAGGGAGACCCAGTACTTC.

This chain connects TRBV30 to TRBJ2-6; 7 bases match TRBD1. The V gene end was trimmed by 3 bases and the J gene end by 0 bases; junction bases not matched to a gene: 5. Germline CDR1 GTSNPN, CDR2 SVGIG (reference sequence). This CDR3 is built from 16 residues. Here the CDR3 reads CAWSLDRVSGANVLTF. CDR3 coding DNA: TGTGCCTGGAGCCTCGACAGGGTCTCTGGGGCCAACGTCCTGACTTTC. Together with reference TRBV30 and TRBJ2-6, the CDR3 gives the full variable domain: SQTIHQWPATLVQPVGSPLSLECTVEGTSNPNLYWYRQAAGRGLQLLFYSVGIGQISSEVPQNLSASRPQDRQFILSSKKLLLSDSGFYLCAWSLDRVSGANVLTFGAGSRLTVL.

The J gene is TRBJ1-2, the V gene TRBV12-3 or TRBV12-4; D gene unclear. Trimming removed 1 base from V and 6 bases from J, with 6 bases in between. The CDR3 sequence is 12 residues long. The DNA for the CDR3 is TGTGCCAGCAGTTTAGTTAGGGATGGCTACACCTTC. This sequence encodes CASSLVRDGYTF.